This entry features one TCR beta chain sequence. Source study methods: Amplification of reference gene primers provided the estimated nucleated cell counts. The table came from immunoSEQ multiplex PCR; TCRdb's copy has only in-frame clones and leaves some out. V and J calls and clone size are given by that table; D and trimming were obtained from the DNA. Here the sample spans roughly 200,000 clones, roughly 84% being singletons. This sample was included in a study of blood T cell repertoires in COVID-19. The wider study: T cells, B-cell-depleted T cells, or PBMCs supplied cDNA or gDNA.

With V trimmed by 4 bases and J by 7 bases, 11 bases remained unmatched. CDR3 length: 15 residues. Germline CDR1 is LGHDT and CDR2 is YNNKEL (reference sequence). Sequencing used peripheral blood. This clonotype was sampled from a person between 70 and 80 years old with COVID-19, enrolled during active disease. The chain is built from TRBV3-1 (or the pseudogene TRBV3-2) and TRBJ1-2, with 8 bases lining up with TRBD1. CDR3 sequence: CASSRGRGLFGGYTF. The CDR3 DNA reads as TGTGCCAGCAGCCGAGGCAGGGGGCTTTTCGGTGGCTACACCTTC.